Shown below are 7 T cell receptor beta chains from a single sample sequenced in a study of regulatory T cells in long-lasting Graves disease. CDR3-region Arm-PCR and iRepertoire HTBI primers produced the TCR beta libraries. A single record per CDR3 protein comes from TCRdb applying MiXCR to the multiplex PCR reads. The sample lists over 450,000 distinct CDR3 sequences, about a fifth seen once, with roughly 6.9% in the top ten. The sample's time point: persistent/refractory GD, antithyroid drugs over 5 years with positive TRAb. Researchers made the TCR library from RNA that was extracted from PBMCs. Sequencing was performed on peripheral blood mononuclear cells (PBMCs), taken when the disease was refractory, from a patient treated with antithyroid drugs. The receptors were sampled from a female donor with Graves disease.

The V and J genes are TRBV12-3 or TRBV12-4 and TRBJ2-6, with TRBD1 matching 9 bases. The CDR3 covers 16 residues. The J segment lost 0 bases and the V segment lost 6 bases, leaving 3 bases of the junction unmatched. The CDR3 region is CASRTTGGSGANVLTF. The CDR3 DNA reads TGTGCCAGCAGAACGACAGGGGGCTCTGGGGCCAACGTCCTGACTTTC.

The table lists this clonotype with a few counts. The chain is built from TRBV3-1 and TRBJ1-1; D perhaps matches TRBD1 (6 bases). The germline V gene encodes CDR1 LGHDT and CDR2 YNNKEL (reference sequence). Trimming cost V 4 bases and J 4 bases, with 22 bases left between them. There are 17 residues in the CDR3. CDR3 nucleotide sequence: TGTGCCAGCAGCCCTTCGGGGGGCGTAGGGATCGGCACTGAAGCTTTCTTT. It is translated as CASSPSGGVGIGTEAFF.

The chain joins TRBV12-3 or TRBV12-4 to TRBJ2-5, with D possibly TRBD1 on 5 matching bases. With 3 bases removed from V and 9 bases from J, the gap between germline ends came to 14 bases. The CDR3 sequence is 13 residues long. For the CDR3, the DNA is TGTGCCAGCAGTTTGGTCAGGGTTGAGGCCCAGTACTTC. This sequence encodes CASSLVRVEAQYF.

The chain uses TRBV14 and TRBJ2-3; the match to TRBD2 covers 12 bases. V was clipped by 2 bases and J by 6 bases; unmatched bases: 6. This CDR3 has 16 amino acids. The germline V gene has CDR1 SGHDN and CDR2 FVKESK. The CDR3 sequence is CASSQRLAGVGDTQYF. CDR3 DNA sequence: TGTGCCAGCAGCCAACGACTAGCGGGAGTGGGTGATACGCAGTATTTT.

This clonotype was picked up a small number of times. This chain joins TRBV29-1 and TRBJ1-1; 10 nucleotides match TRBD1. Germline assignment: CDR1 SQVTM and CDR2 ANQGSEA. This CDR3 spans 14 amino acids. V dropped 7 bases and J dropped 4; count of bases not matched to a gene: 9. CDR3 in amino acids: CSARGTGEGTEAFF. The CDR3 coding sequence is TGCAGCGCACGAGGGACAGGGGAAGGCACTGAAGCTTTCTTT. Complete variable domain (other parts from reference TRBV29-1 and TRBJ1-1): SAVISQKPSRDICQRGTSLTIQCQVDSQVTMMFWYRQQPGQSLTLIATANQGSEATYESGFVIDKFPISRPNLTFSTLTVSNMSPEDSSIYLCSARGTGEGTEAFFGQGTRLTVV.

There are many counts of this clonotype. This CDR3 reads CASSLLGVSGNTEAFF. The CDR3 nucleotides are TGTGCCAGCAGTTTATTAGGGGTTTCAGGGAACACTGAAGCTTTCTTT. This rearrangement joins TRBV27 to TRBJ1-1; D might be TRBD1 (5 bases). The CDR3 has 16 amino acids. Germline CDR1 reads MNHEY; CDR2 reads SMNVEV (reference sequence). V gave up 1 base and J gave up 1 base, with 13 bases separating them.

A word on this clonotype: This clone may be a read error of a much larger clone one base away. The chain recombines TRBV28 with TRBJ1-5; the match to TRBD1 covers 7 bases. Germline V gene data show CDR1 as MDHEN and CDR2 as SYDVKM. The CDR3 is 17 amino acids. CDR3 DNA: TGTGCCGGCAGTTCGGGACAGTTCCCGGCAGGGGATCAGCCCCAGCATTTT. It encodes CAGSSGQFPAGDQPQHF.